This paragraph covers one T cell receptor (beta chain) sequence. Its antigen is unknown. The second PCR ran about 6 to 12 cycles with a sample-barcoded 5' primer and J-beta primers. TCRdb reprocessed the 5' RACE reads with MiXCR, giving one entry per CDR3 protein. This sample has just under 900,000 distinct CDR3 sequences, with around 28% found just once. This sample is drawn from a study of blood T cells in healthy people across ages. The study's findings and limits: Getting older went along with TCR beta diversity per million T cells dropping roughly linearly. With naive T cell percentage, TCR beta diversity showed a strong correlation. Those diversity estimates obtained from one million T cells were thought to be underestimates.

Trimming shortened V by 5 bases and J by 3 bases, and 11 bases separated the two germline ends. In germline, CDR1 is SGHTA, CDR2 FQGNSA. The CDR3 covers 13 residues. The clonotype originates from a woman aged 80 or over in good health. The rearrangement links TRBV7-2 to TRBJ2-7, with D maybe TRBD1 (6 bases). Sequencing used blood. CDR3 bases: TGTGCCAGCAGCATACAGGGTTACTACGAGCAGTACTTC. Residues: CASSIQGYYEQYF. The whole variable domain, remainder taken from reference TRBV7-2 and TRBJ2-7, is GAGVSQSPSNKVTEKGKDVELRCDPISGHTALYWYRQSLGQGLEFLIYFQGNSAPDKSGLPSDRFSAERTGGSVSTLTIQRTQQEDSAVYLCASSIQGYYEQYFGPGTRLTVT.